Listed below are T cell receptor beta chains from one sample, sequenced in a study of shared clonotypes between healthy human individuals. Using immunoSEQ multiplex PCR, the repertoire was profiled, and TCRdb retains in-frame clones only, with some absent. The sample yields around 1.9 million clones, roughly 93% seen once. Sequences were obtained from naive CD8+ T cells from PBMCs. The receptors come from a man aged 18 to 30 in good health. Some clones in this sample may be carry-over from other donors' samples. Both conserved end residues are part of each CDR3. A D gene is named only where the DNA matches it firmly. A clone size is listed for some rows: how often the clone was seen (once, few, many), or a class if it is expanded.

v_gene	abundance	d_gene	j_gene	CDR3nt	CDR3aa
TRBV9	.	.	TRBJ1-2	TGTGCCAGCAGCGTCTCGGGACGCCACTATGGCTACACCTTC	CASSVSGRHYGYTF
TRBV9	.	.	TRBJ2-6	TGTGCCAGCAGTGCCTCCGGCCTCGGGGCCAACGTCCTGACTTTC	CASSASGLGANVLTF
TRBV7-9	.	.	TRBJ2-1	TGTGCCAGCAGCTTAGGGGACACTCTTTACAATGAGCAGTTCTTC	CASSLGDTLYNEQFF
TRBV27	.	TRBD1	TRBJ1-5	TGTGCCAGCGTACCCATTTCAGGGGGCGGCAATCAGCCCCAGCATTTT	CASVPISGGGNQPQHF
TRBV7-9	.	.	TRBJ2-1	TGTGCCAGCAGCTCCCTATACTCCTACAATGAGCAGTTCTTC	CASSSLYSYNEQFF
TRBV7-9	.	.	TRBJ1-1	TGTGCCAGCAGATCAGGGTACGGGGAGGTGCCTGAAGCTTTCTTT	CASRSGYGEVPEAFF
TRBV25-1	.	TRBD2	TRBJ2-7	TGTGCCAGCAGTGATGGTCTTGCGGGAGGAAACTTC	CASSDGLAGGNF
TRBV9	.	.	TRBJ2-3	TGTGCCAGCAGCGTACCCCGCGATACGCAGTATTTT	CASSVPRDTQYF
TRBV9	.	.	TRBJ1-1	TGTGCCAGCAGCGGCAGTGGGAAGAACACTGAAGCTTTCTTT	CASSGSGKNTEAFF
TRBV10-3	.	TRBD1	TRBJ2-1	TGTGCCATCAGTGAGGGGGGACAGAACTACAATGAGCAGTTCTTC	CAISEGGQNYNEQFF
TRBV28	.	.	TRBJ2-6	TGTGCCAGCAGTTTATCGTTAATTGGGGCCAACGTCCTGACTTTC	CASSLSLIGANVLTF
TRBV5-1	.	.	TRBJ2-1	TGCGCCAGCAGCTCGAATGTACGGGAGAACTCCTACAATGAGCAGTTCTTC	CASSSNVRENSYNEQFF
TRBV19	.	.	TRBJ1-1	TGTGCCAGTACCCAAACGTGGGGGGTGAACACTGAAGCTTTCTTT	CASTQTWGVNTEAFF
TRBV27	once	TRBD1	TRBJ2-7	TGTGCCAGCAGACCAATGACAGGGGACCGCGAGCAGTACTTC	CASRPMTGDREQYF
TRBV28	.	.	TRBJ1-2	TGTGCCAGCACCTTAGGGGGTACGAACTATGGCTACACCTTC	CASTLGGTNYGYTF
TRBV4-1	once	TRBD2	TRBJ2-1	TGCGCCAGCAGCCAAGCCCCGGGACTAGCGGGCAATGAGCAGTTCTTC	CASSQAPGLAGNEQFF
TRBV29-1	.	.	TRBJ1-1	TGTTCAGGCGCCAACACTGAAGCTTTCTTT	CSGANTEAFF
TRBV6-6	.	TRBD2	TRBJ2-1	TGTGCCAGCAGTTACTGGGCGGGAGGGGCCCACAATGAGCAGTTCTTC	CASSYWAGGAHNEQFF
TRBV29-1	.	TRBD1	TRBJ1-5	TGCAGCGTTGTCGTGGGACAGACCAATCAGCCCCAGCATTTT	CSVVVGQTNQPQHF
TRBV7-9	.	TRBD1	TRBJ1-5	TGTGCCAGCAGCTTACACCACCGGACAGGGGACAATCAGCCCCAGCATTTT	CASSLHHRTGDNQPQHF
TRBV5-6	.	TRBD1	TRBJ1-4	TGTGCCAGCAGCCAAGGGGGCAGTAGTGAAAAACTGTTTTTT	CASSQGGSSEKLFF
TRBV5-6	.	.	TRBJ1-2	TGTGCCAGCACCCCTTTCGGGGACGTTGGCTACACCTTC	CASTPFGDVGYTF
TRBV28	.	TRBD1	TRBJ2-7	TGTGCCAGCAGTGGGACAGGAGTTTTTGGCGAGCAGTACTTC	CASSGTGVFGEQYF
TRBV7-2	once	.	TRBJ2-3	TGTGCCAGCAGCTCTGCGGGGGCACGCACAGATACGCAGTATTTT	CASSSAGARTDTQYF
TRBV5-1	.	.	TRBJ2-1	TGCGCCAGCAGCCCGGGGACTGGCAATGAGCAGTTCTTC	CASSPGTGNEQFF
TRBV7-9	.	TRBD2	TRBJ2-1	TGTGCCAGCAGCCCCGGGACTAGGAAATACAATGAGCAGTTCTTC	CASSPGTRKYNEQFF
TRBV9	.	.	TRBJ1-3	TGTGCCAGCAGCGATGGATGGGAGGGCTCTAACACCATATATTTT	CASSDGWEGSNTIYF
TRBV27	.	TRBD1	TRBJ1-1	TGTGCCAGCAGTCCCAGGGGGCAGTACAATGAAGCTTTCTTT	CASSPRGQYNEAFF
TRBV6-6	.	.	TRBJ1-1	TGTGCCAGCAGTTTTCTTGCTAGTTCCCGGGACACTGAAGCTTTCTTT	CASSFLASSRDTEAFF
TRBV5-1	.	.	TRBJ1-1	TGCGCCAGCAGCCCAGGAGGGGCGGAGAACACTGAAGCTTTCTTT	CASSPGGAENTEAFF
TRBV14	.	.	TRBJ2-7	TGTGCCAGCAGCAACCTAGGAAGGGCCTACGAGCAGTACTTC	CASSNLGRAYEQYF
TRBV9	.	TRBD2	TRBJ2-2	TGTGCCAGCAGCGTAAAAAACCCGACTAGCGGGTGGGACACCGGGGAGCTGTTTTTT	CASSVKNPTSGWDTGELFF
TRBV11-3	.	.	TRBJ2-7	TGTGCCAGCAGTACTCAACCAGGGGCGGCCGAGCAGTACTTC	CASSTQPGAAEQYF
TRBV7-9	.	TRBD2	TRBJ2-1	TGTGCCAGCAGCACGGGACTAGCGGTCTACAATGAGCAGTTCTTC	CASSTGLAVYNEQFF
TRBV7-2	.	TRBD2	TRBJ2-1	TGTGCCAGCAGCTTTGGGACTAGCTACAATGAGCAGTTCTTC	CASSFGTSYNEQFF
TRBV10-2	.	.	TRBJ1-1	TGCGCCAGCAGTGAGTCAGGGGCCGCTGAAGCTTTCTTT	CASSESGAAEAFF
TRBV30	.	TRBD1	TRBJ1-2	TGTGCCTGGAGTGTACCCCTCCCCAGGGGGTATCCCTATGGCTACACCTTC	CAWSVPLPRGYPYGYTF
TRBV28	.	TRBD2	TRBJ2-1	TGTGCCAGCAGCCTATTCCGGGGACTAGTTCGCAATGAGCAGTTCTTC	CASSLFRGLVRNEQFF
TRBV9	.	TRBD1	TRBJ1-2	TGTGCCAGCAGCCTCCCCCAGACAGGGCCGAACTATGGCTACACCTTC	CASSLPQTGPNYGYTF
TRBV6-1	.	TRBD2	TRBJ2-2	TGTGCCAGCAGTGAAGCGCGGGGAGGGGTGGGAATAACCGGGGAGCTGTTTTTT	CASSEARGGVGITGELFF
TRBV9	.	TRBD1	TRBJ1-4	TGTGCCAGCAGCGCACCGACAGGGTCGGATGAAAAACTGTTTTTT	CASSAPTGSDEKLFF
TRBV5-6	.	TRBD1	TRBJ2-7	TGTGCCAGCAGCTTGTGGGGACAGGTAGTCTACGAGCAGTACTTC	CASSLWGQVVYEQYF
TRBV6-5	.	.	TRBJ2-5	TGTGCCAGCAGTTACTCGAACCCAGGGCGACAAGAGACCCAGTACTTC	CASSYSNPGRQETQYF
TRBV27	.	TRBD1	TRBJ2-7	TGTGCCAGCAGTTTCGACAGGGGAAGGTCCGAGCAGTACTTC	CASSFDRGRSEQYF
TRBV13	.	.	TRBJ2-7	TGTGCCAGCAGCTTGGGCAGGGATCGCGAGCAGTACTTC	CASSLGRDREQYF
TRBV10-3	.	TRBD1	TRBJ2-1	TGTGCCATCAGGGAAGACGGGACAGGGAGAGACAATGAGCAGTTCTTC	CAIREDGTGRDNEQFF
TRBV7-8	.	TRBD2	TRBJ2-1	TGTGCCAGCAGCTCTATAGACCGGACTAGCGGGAGTCGCCTCTACAATGAGCAGTTCTTC	CASSSIDRTSGSRLYNEQFF
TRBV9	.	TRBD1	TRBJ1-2	TGTGCCAGCAGCGTAGGGACAGGCAACTATGGCTACACCTTC	CASSVGTGNYGYTF
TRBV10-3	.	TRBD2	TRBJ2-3	TGTGCCATCCGCACCGGGACTAGCGGGAGGCTTGGCACAGATACGCAGTATTTT	CAIRTGTSGRLGTDTQYF
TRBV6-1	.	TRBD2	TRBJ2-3	TGTGCCAGCAGCCTTGGGGAGGGAGATACGCAGTATTTT	CASSLGEGDTQYF
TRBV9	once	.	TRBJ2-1	TGTGCCAGCAGCGTAGAGCAGCGGAGTTCTCGTTTCTTC	CASSVEQRSSRFF
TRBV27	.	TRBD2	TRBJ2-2	TGTGCCAGCAGTTTGCGGGGGACTACTTTCACCGGGGAGCTGTTTTTT	CASSLRGTTFTGELFF
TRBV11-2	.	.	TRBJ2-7	TGTGCCAGCAGACCGGACGGCTACGAGCAGTACTTC	CASRPDGYEQYF
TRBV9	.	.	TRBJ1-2	TGTGCCAGCAGCGGCATAAGGGGGACTAACTATGGCTACACCTTC	CASSGIRGTNYGYTF
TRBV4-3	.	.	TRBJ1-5	TGCGCCAGCAGCCTCCTGTTTGATAGCAATCAGCCCCAGCATTTT	CASSLLFDSNQPQHF